Listed below are T cell receptor beta chains from one sample, sequenced in a study of blood T cell repertoires in COVID-19. Assay: immunoSEQ multiplex PCR; the TCRdb copy retains only in-frame clones and omits some. The sample yields 79,000 or so clones, roughly 85% seen once. Sequencing was carried out using peripheral blood. The receptors come from a man aged 60 to 75 with COVID-19, enrolled during active disease. Both conserved end residues are part of each CDR3. Each record gives: CDR3 length, clone size, V gene, D gene, J gene, CDR3 DNA, CDR3 protein. D genes are given only for firm matches. For some rows the clone size is stated as once, few or many, or as a class when expanded; others skip it.

>16|.|TRBV9|.|TRBJ1-3
TGTGCCAGCAGCGTAGGGGGACTTTTCTCTGGAAACACCATATATTTT
CASSVGGLFSGNTIYF
>14|once|TRBV10-1|TRBD1|TRBJ2-5
TGCGCCAGCAGCACCGACAGGGTATTGGAGACCCAGTACTTC
CASSTDRVLETQYF
>14|.|TRBV7-7|TRBD2|TRBJ2-1
TGTGCCAGCAGCTTAGTAGCGGGAGAGAATGAGCAGTTCTTC
CASSLVAGENEQFF
>15|.|TRBV7-9|TRBD2|TRBJ2-3
TGTGCCAGCAGCCGAAAGCGGGAGGGTACAGATACGCAGTATTTT
CASSRKREGTDTQYF
>13|.|TRBV6-1|.|TRBJ1-2
TGTGCCAGCAGTGAGGTCAGGGGCTATGGCTACACCTTC
CASSEVRGYGYTF
>15|.|TRBV9|.|TRBJ2-2
TGTGCCAGCAGCGCCGCCGGGGGGCAAGGCGGGGAGCTGTTTTTT
CASSAAGGQGGELFF
>16|.|TRBV21-1|.|TRBJ1-4
TGTGCCAGCAGCCAAGAAGACAGGGGGATTAATGAAAAACTGTTTTTT
CASSQEDRGINEKLFF
>19|.|TRBV7-6|TRBD2|TRBJ2-1
TGTGCCAGCAGCTTAAGGTCAGGCGCTAGCGGGATAAGGTACAATGAGCAGTTCTTC
CASSLRSGASGIRYNEQFF
>15|.|TRBV6-2/TRBV6-3|.|TRBJ2-7
TGTGCCAGCAGCCCTTCGACAGGCCTGAATTACGAGCAGTACTTC
CASSPSTGLNYEQYF
>12|.|TRBV10-2|.|TRBJ1-1
TGCGCCAGCAGTGAGGGTGTAGGGGGTGCTTTCTTT
CASSEGVGGAFF
>15|.|TRBV5-1|.|TRBJ2-3
TGCGCCAGCAGCCTGGGGACAATTAGCCAAGATACGCAGTATTTT
CASSLGTISQDTQYF
>14|.|TRBV19|.|TRBJ1-2
TGTGCCAGTAGTATAGTGCGGGCGCACTATGGCTACACCTTC
CASSIVRAHYGYTF
>19|.|TRBV19|TRBD2|TRBJ2-1
TGTGCCAGTAGTATCAGGCAGCGGACTAGCGGGAGGGCCGGGAATGAGCAGTTCTTC
CASSIRQRTSGRAGNEQFF
>16|.|TRBV5-5|TRBD2|TRBJ2-7
TGTGCCAGCAGCTTGGGGGGACTAGCGGGAGTAGGCGAGCAGTACTTC
CASSLGGLAGVGEQYF
>14|.|TRBV24-1|TRBD1|TRBJ2-7
TGTGCCACCAGTGACACCACAGGGGGCTACGAGCAGTACTTC
CATSDTTGGYEQYF
>13|.|TRBV24-1|.|TRBJ1-2
TGTGCCACCAGTGACAGGGGTTCTTTCGGCTACACCTTC
CATSDRGSFGYTF
>13|.|TRBV24-1|.|TRBJ2-1
TGTGCCACCAGAGACGGAGAATACAATGAGCAGTTCTTC
CATRDGEYNEQFF
>13|.|TRBV18|.|TRBJ2-7
TGTGCCAGCTCACCACCGACAGCTCAGGAGCAGTACTTC
CASSPPTAQEQYF
>14|.|TRBV6-5|.|TRBJ1-2
TGTGCCAGCAAACTACAGGGATCGAACTATGGCTACACCTTC
CASKLQGSNYGYTF
>12|.|TRBV11-2|TRBD1|TRBJ1-2
TGTGCCAGCAGCCCAAACCGGGACAGGGTAGCCTTC
CASSPNRDRVAF
>15|once|TRBV28|.|TRBJ1-6
TGTGCCAGTTCTAATAAGGACAGTGGGAATTCACCCCTCCACTTT
CASSNKDSGNSPLHF
>17|.|TRBV6-6|.|TRBJ2-3
TGTGCCAGCAGTCCGGGGTGGGGGGAAAGGTGGTCAGATACGCAGTATTTT
CASSPGWGERWSDTQYF
>15|.|TRBV27|TRBD1|TRBJ1-6
TGTGCCAGCAGTTTAATCGGGACAGAGGATTCACCCCTCCACTTT
CASSLIGTEDSPLHF
>13|.|TRBV30|.|TRBJ1-5
TGTGCCTGGAGTCTAGAAGACAATCAGCCCCAGCATTTT
CAWSLEDNQPQHF
>16|.|TRBV4-2|.|TRBJ2-5
TGTGCCAGCAGCCAAAGTTCGGTGGGGAGACAAGAGACCCAGTACTTC
CASSQSSVGRQETQYF
>16|.|TRBV18|.|TRBJ1-6
TGTGCCAGCTCACCACCAAATCGGCAGGGCCGTTCACCCCTCCACTTT
CASSPPNRQGRSPLHF
>14|few|TRBV25-1|.|TRBJ2-7
TGTGCCAGCAGTGAAGCACAGCTCTCCTACGAGCAGTACTTC
CASSEAQLSYEQYF
>16|.|TRBV7-9|.|TRBJ1-4
TGTGCCAGCAGCTTAACCCGTGCATCACGGGGTGAAAAACTGTTTTTT
CASSLTRASRGEKLFF
>20|.|TRBV27|TRBD1|TRBJ2-5
TGTGCCAGCAGTTTATGTACTCTCTCCCCGCCAACTCGACAGGGTCCCCTTCAGTACTTC
CASSLCTLSPPTRQGPLQYF
>13|.|TRBV7-3|TRBD2|TRBJ2-1
TGTGCCAGCAGCTTAAGTCCGGGGGGTGAGCAGTTCTTC
CASSLSPGGEQFF
>15|.|TRBV2|.|TRBJ2-1
TGTGCCAGCAGTGGGGGGCTACCGCCCTACAATGAGCAGTTCTTC
CASSGGLPPYNEQFF
>13|.|TRBV3-1/TRBV3-2|.|TRBJ2-1
TGTGCCAGCAGCCCAGCTACTAGCAGCGAGCAGTTCTTC
CASSPATSSEQFF
>14|.|TRBV12-2|.|TRBJ2-1
TGTGCAAGTCGCAATACCCGGTGCGGGGATGAGCAGTTCTTC
CASRNTRCGDEQFF
>16|few|TRBV4-2|.|TRBJ1-5
TGTGCCAGCAGCCAAGGCTTGGGCTATAGCAATCAGCCCCAGCATTTT
CASSQGLGYSNQPQHF